This T cell receptor beta chain is drawn from a study of blood T cell repertoires in COVID-19. At the level of the study: Acute and convalescent COVID-19 specimens originated in the United States, Italy and Spain. In each case, the material was cDNA or gDNA derived from T cells, B-cell-depleted T cells, or PBMCs.

On this clone itself: Since no conserved phenylalanine or tryptophan closes the CDR3, a read error is the likely cause. The DNA is left out, because the CDR3 cannot be placed on it with certainty; the CDR3 is given as TCRdb lists it.

In the source study's methods: The authors estimated nucleated cell counts from reference gene primer amplification. Data came from immunoSEQ multiplex PCR; TCRdb stores just in-frame clones and leaves some out. Clone size and V and J calls were adopted from that table, with D and trimming inferred from the DNA. This table holds a few hundred thousand clones, roughly 90% found once. The CDR3 extends over 11 residues, inclusive of both ends. Germline CDR1 is MNHEY and CDR2 is SVGAGI. This TCR was recovered from a man between 18 and 29 years old who had recovered from COVID-19. The rearrangement uses TRBV6-5 and TRBJ1-1; the table gives TRBD1 as D, unverified against the DNA. Sequencing was done on a sample of peripheral blood. This CDR3 is CASREEGAPAL.